This TCR beta chain was profiled in a study of OX40 agonist ivuxolimab in advanced cancers. V lost 1 base, J lost 1 base, and 13 bases lay in between. Germline V CDR1 and CDR2: SGHTA, FQGNSA. CDR3 size: 16 residues. Sequencing was performed with immunoSEQ multiplex PCR; in TCRdb, only in-frame clones are kept and a portion is missing. This table holds about 100,000 clones, 70% to 90% found once. This TCR was sampled from an adult with an advanced solid tumor such as melanoma, head and neck, liver or kidney cancer. Sequences were derived from CD4+ or CD8+ T cells sorted from blood, sampled in a trial of the OX40 agonist ivuxolimab. V gene TRBV7-2 combines with J gene TRBJ1-1, with D uncertain. CDR3 region: CASSLVSYGWNTEAFF. As DNA, the CDR3 is TGTGCCAGCAGCTTAGTATCGTACGGGTGGAACACTGAAGCTTTCTTT.